What follows are 6 T cell receptor beta chains derived from one specimen sequenced in a study of shared clonotypes between healthy human individuals. The protocol was immunoSEQ multiplex PCR, while the TCRdb copy is restricted to in-frame clones and leaves out a portion. The table has around 1.6 million clones, 95% to 99% seen once. The sequencing input was naive CD4+ T cells sorted from blood. The subset is: CD45RA+ positively selected. The receptors shown here come from a man aged 25 to 40 in good health.

This rearrangement joins TRBV4-1 to TRBJ1-5; D unresolved. The V end lost 4 bases, the J end lost 0 bases, and 7 bases lay between the germline ends. CDR1 and CDR2 (germline): MGHRA, YSYEKL. This CDR3 contains 14 residues. This chain's CDR3 is CASSRTDSNQPQHF. The CDR3 nucleotides are TGCGCCAGCAGCCGTACAGATAGCAATCAGCCCCAGCATTTT.

This rearrangement joins TRBV29-1 to TRBJ2-7; D is possibly TRBD1 or TRBD2 (5 bases each). The germline gives CDR1 SQVTM, CDR2 ANQGSEA. V was clipped by 7 bases and J by 5 bases, with 21 bases between them. The CDR3 is 14 amino acids. The chain's CDR3 is CSARGLAESNEQYF. The DNA for the CDR3 is TGCAGCGCTCGGGGCTTAGCCGAGAGCAACGAGCAGTACTTC.

The V call is TRBV28, the J call TRBJ2-2; D is unresolved. The CDR3 contains 13 residues. Germline-derived CDR1 and CDR2 are MDHEN and SYDVKM. V was cut by 5 bases and J by 9 bases, with 13 bases left in between. The DNA for the CDR3 is TGTGCCAGCAGTGAGGTAGTGGACCGGGAGCTGTTTTTT. This gives the protein CASSEVVDRELFF.

The V gene is TRBV2, the J gene TRBJ2-4; D is uncertain. The V and J ends lost 1 base and 0 bases respectively, with 4 bases between them. The CDR3 is made up of 14 amino acids. The germline gives CDR1 SNHLY, CDR2 FYNNEI. CDR3 sequence (DNA): TGTGCCAGCAGTGAAGTCGGAGCCAAAAACATTCAGTACTTC. Translation: CASSEVGAKNIQYF. The whole variable domain, remainder taken from reference TRBV2 and TRBJ2-4, is EPEVTQTPSHQVTQMGQEVILRCVPISNHLYFYWYRQILGQKVEFLVSFYNNEISEKSEIFDDQFSVERPDGSNFTLKIRSTKLEDSAMYFCASSEVGAKNIQYFGAGTRLSVL.

The V call is TRBV5-6, the J call TRBJ2-3, with D maybe TRBD2 (6 bases). Germline V gives CDR1 SGHDT, CDR2 YYEEEE. The CDR3 has 16 amino acids. Trimming shortened V by 2 bases and J by 4 bases, and 17 bases separated the two germline ends. In DNA, the CDR3 is TGTGCCAGCAGCTTTCCGGGAGTTAATGTAGCAGATACGCAGTATTTT. Its translation is CASSFPGVNVADTQYF.

The V gene is TRBV7-9, the J gene TRBJ2-1; D gene unclear. CDR1 is SEHNR, CDR2 FQNEAQ, per germline (reference sequence). This CDR3 contains 12 residues. Trimming pared 5 bases from V and 12 bases from J, leaving 14 bases between. The CDR3 here is CASSPSALGQFF. Written as DNA, the CDR3 is TGTGCCAGCAGCCCTTCGGCGTTAGGGCAGTTCTTC.